What follows describes a single TCR beta chain. Clones were sequenced by immunoSEQ multiplex PCR, and TCRdb holds only the in-frame ones, with some missing. The sample has about 200,000 clones, 81% seen once. The sample originates from a study of blood T cell repertoires in COVID-19. Germline CDR1 reads WSHSY; CDR2 reads SAAADI. CDR3 size: 15 residues. Trimming pared 2 bases from V and 0 bases from J, leaving 5 bases between. This sequence originates from a woman older than 75 with acute or convalescent COVID-19. The sample consisted of peripheral blood. V usage is TRBV10-2 and J usage is TRBJ1-6; D is uncertain. CDR3 loop: CASSEAGSYNSPLHF. The CDR3 bases are TGCGCCAGCAGTGAGGCGGGCTCCTATAATTCACCCCTCCACTTT.